This TCR beta chain comes out of a study of blood T cell repertoires in COVID-19. This CDR3 region has 15 residues. The V end lost 0 bases, the J end lost 1 base, and 7 bases lay between the germline ends. The germline CDR1 and CDR2 sequences are MNHEY and SVGAGI. The study assigned cohorts using participant-reported clinical history. This clone came up once. The assay was immunoSEQ multiplex PCR, and TCRdb's table has in-frame clones only and misses some. Of 350,000 or so clones in the sample, 88% were seen once. The sample was PBMCs or T cells enriched from blood (not recorded which). This receptor was identified in a woman aged 25 to 39 who had been exposed to COVID-19. The chain joins TRBV6-5 to TRBJ1-5, with no clear D. The CDR3 DNA reads TGTGCCAGCAGTTACTCTCCCGTGAGCAATCAGCCCCAGCATTTT. Its translation is CASSYSPVSNQPQHF.